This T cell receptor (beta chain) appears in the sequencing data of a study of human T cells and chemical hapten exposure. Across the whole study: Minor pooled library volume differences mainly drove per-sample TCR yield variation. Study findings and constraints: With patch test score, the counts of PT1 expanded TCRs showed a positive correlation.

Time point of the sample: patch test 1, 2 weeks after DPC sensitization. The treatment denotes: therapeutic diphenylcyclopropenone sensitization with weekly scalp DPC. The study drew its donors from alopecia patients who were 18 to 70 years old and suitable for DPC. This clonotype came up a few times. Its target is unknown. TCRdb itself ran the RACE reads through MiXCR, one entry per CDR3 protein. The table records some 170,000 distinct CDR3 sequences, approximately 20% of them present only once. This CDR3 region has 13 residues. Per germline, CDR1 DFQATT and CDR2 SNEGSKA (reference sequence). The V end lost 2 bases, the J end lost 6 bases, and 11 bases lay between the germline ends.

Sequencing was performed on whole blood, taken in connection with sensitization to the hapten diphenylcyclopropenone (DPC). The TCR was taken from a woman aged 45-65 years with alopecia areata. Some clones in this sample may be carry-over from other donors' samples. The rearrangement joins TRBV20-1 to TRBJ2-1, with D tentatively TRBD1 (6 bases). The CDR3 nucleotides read TGCAGTGCTAGAACGACAGGATTCAATGAGCAGTTCTTC. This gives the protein CSARTTGFNEQFF.